The next 10 T cell receptor beta chains were all read from a single sample in a study of blood T cell repertoires in COVID-19. Profiled with immunoSEQ multiplex PCR; TCRdb holds only in-frame clones, not every one. The sample holds about 88,000 clones, 86% seen once. Sample: peripheral blood. The source of these receptors is a human donor in a cohort sampled during active COVID-19.

This chain connects TRBV5-6 to TRBJ2-5, with TRBD2 matching 14 bases. The CDR3 is made up of 15 amino acids. The germline V gene encodes CDR1 SGHDT and CDR2 YYEEEE. The V and J ends lost 4 bases and 4 bases, in that order; junction bases with no gene match: 3. The CDR3 coding sequence is TGTGCCAGCAGCCCCGGACTAGCGGGGGGAGAGACCCAGTACTTC. This encodes CASSPGLAGGETQYF.

The chain joins TRBV6-5 to TRBJ2-2, with D maybe TRBD1 (5 bases). Trimming left V 6 bases short and J 1 base short, with 9 bases between. CDR1 and CDR2 (germline): MNHEY, SVGAGI. The CDR3 length is 14 residues. CDR3 DNA sequence: TGTGCCAGCAGCCGGACATGGAACACCGGGGAGCTGTTTTTT. This translates into CASSRTWNTGELFF.

This chain connects TRBV9 to TRBJ2-1; 7 bases are shared with TRBD2. V shed 4 bases and J 4 bases; nucleotides not matched to a gene: 8. CDR1 and CDR2 from the germline V gene are SGDLS and YYNGEE. The CDR3 is 15 amino acids. The CDR3: CASSPSGISYNEQFF. In DNA form, the CDR3 reads TGTGCCAGCAGCCCGAGCGGGATTTCGTACAATGAGCAGTTCTTC. The full variable domain, in which reference TRBV9 and TRBJ2-1 provide the parts outside the CDR3, is DSGVTQTPKHLITATGQRVTLRCSPRSGDLSVYWYQQSLDQGLQFLIQYYNGEERAKGNILERFSAQQFPDLHSELNLSSLELGDSALYFCASSPSGISYNEQFFGPGTRLTVL.

The CDR3 DNA reads TGTGCCAGCAGTTTAGCAGCAGGCTACGAGCAGTACTTC. The encoded protein is CASSLAAGYEQYF. The genes are TRBV12-3 or TRBV12-4 and TRBJ2-7; D is ambiguous. The CDR3 is 13 residues long. V shed 0 bases and J shed 3 bases, with 6 bases lying between them.

The chain couples TRBV27 to TRBJ2-4, with a possible D match to TRBD1 (6 bases). The CDR3 consists of 18 residues. CDR1 MNHEY and CDR2 SMNVEV come from the germline V gene (reference sequence). V lost 0 bases and J 0 bases, leaving 15 bases between the germline ends. The CDR3 DNA follows: TGTGCCAGCAGTTTATCGGGGGCGGGTTTTCTAGCCAAAAACATTCAGTACTTC. Residues: CASSLSGAGFLAKNIQYF.

On this clone: This specimen includes other DNA sequences encoding the same CDR3. This chain connects TRBV27 to TRBJ2-5; no definite D call. The CDR3 has 14 residues. V was trimmed by 10 bases and J by 0 bases, leaving 15 bases between them. Germline CDR1 reads MNHEY; CDR2 reads SMNVEV (reference sequence). The CDR3 region has the DNA TGTGCCACCAAACAAGGCGGAAACCAAGAGACCCAGTACTTC. Translating gives CATKQGGNQETQYF.

The V gene is TRBV9, the J gene TRBJ2-1, with 12 bases aligning to TRBD2. CDR3 length equals 15 residues. From germline, CDR1 is SGDLS and CDR2 YYNGEE. The V and J ends lost 4 bases and 8 bases, in that order; junction bases with no gene match: 7. CDR3 region: CASSPTSGSVYEQFF. The CDR3 DNA reads as TGTGCCAGCAGCCCGACTAGCGGGAGTGTTTATGAGCAGTTCTTC.

The table lists this clone with a count of one. The rearrangement uses TRBV6-5 and TRBJ2-1; a weak D match, TRBD2 (6 bases). Germline V gene lookup returns CDR1 MNHEY and CDR2 SVGAGI. There are 12 residues in the CDR3. Trimming shortened V by 5 bases and J by 7 bases, and 9 bases separated the two germline ends. Here the CDR3 DNA reads TGTGCCAGCAGTCAGACTAGTAATGAGCAGTTCTTC. It encodes CASSQTSNEQFF.

The genes are TRBV27 and TRBJ1-2, with 9 positions matching TRBD1. Germline CDR1 and CDR2: MNHEY and SMNVEV (reference sequence). Losses at the gene ends were 6 bases for V and 4 bases for J; bases not matched to a gene: 9. This CDR3 has 15 amino acids. This CDR3 reads CASRPRQGVGYGYTF. CDR3 bases: TGTGCCAGCAGACCCAGACAGGGGGTCGGCTATGGCTACACCTTC.

This clone was detected a few times. V and J are TRBV10-3 and TRBJ1-6; 8 positions match TRBD1. This CDR3 comprises 14 residues. Germline V CDR1 and CDR2: ENHRY, SYGVKD. V was clipped by 9 bases and J by 5 bases; unmatched bases: 6. CDR3 nucleotides: TGTGCCATTCAGGGGGCCTGGGATAATTCACCCCTCCACTTT. Amino acids: CAIQGAWDNSPLHF.